The present TCR beta chain was sequenced within a study of cytomegalovirus exposure and HLA in healthy donors (TCRdb year 2017). About the study as a whole: In an earlier analysis of several hundred of the donors, 276 Gb of sequence data and approximately 100 million unique TCR beta sequences from 180 million or so T cells were reported. An early release that covered roughly 600 HLA-typed donors contained about 290 gigabases of sequencing data and about 84 million unique TCR sequences. Among the 398 genotyped donors, about 83% belonged to the genetic ancestry cluster associated with self-reported Caucasian donors. The study was designed to test whether signatures of past pathogen exposure could be identified by cataloging public T cell receptors. The study profiled the T cell repertoires of 500 to 800 subjects by immunosequencing and related them to cytomegalovirus serostatus. In addition to the first cohort of about 650 subjects, a separate validation cohort of approximately 130 different subjects was used. The study combined high-throughput TCR immunosequencing, statistical association of individual TCRs with disease status, and machine learning to predict cytomegalovirus infection status. A later analysis re-analyzed previously published TCR beta repertoires from several hundred donors and added high-resolution HLA genotyping to study TCR occurrence patterns. Rather than drawing on any new phenotypic data, the later analysis identified candidate immune exposures from TCR beta sequences and the way those sequences occurred across donors. An earlier analysis of approximately 500 of the donors applied high-throughput TCR beta sequencing to assess whether each TCR beta V gene segment acted as functional or pseudogenic. Donor age, sex, ethnicity and CMV serostatus were collected together with the repertoire data. In a later genetic analysis, genome-wide SNP genotypes for about 55% of the 666 donors were used, and that subset was treated as a discovery cohort. Every repertoire in the discovery cohort had been generated on one and the same sequencing platform. HLA typing covered class I and class II loci at four-digit resolution. Typing coverage differed by locus: A, B, C, DRB1 and DQB1 were typed in about 629-630 donors, DQA1 in about 560, DPA1 in nearly 610, and DPB1 in around 490. A handful of DR-DQ haplotypes were treated as single units for association and clustering because of strong linkage in the cohort. On average, around 230,000 unique TCR beta nucleotide sequences were sequenced per donor among a few hundred genotyped donors of the cohort, with around 19% of those sequences being non-productive.

CDR3 length: 17 amino acids, cysteine to phenylalanine. Just CDR3 DNA is preserved here, 51 bases in frame from base 1. The germline ends are 25 bases apart after V is trimmed by 8 bases and J by 3 bases. CDR1 and CDR2 are read off the germline V gene as SNHLY and FYNNEI. The cohort comprised around 690 healthy bone marrow donors. At the time of sampling, every cohort member was nominally healthy, though immune exposures that went unrecorded were likely present. The donor was CMV seropositive and was included in the group of approximately 300 seropositive cohort members. Every donor gave a peripheral blood sample, and the peripheral blood mononuclear cells from that sample were used for TCR beta sequencing. The Qiagen DNeasy Blood Extraction Kit was used to extract genomic DNA from the blood cell samples. What the authors observed across the whole study: Most TCR sequences were observed very rarely across donors, whereas some public TCRs were present in many individuals. The 87-base-pair reads could not distinguish some IMGT-functional V segments, including TRBV6-2 and TRBV6-3, so those segments were excluded. A cluster of highly shared sequence variants was judged likely to represent a technical artifact of the sequencing pipeline. A further reported finding was that TCR beta sequences accurately predicted the HLA-A and HLA-B alleles for most subjects in the first cohort. A total of 164 TCR beta chains were listed by the study as associated with cytomegalovirus. Because HLA typing was unavailable for some donors at each locus, only the typed subset was used in association tests. In a later genetic analysis, a missense DCLRE1C variant was associated with V-gene and J-gene trimming of TCR beta chains, and the association was replicated in an independent cohort. The cohort was sequenced for TCR beta chains only, and without alpha or paired-chain data the features that could be detected were limited. When HLA alleles, especially DR and DQ, strongly co-occurred, TCR associations were difficult to assign to individual alleles. Immune exposure information for the cohort was limited to CMV serostatus. In a later analysis, most CMV-associated TCR beta chains were found to appear HLA-restricted, with HLA associations seemingly driven largely by CMV exposure. A later analysis associated about 18,000 TCR beta sequences with specific HLA alleles at a false discovery rate of 0.05. The presence/absence analyses assumed that sequencing depth was roughly uniform across donors, and that assumption may not be true. Broadly in line with IMGT annotations, most TCR beta V segments showed up in productive rearrangements about 87% or about 30% of the time in an earlier analysis of several hundred of the donors. Because counts were too low, some 17 rarely observed V segments, including chromosome 9 orphons, were left out of the earlier analysis of 587 of the donors. The classifier was reported to diagnose cytomegalovirus status with high specificity and sensitivity in both the original and validation cohorts. In a later analysis, the rate of TCR association differed among HLA loci, with DRB1 alleles having the most associated TCRs and HLA-C alleles having the fewest. A later analysis found that HLA-associated TCR beta chains were more clonally expanded and had lower generation probabilities than equally common non-associated chains. In a later genetic analysis, fewer N-insertions in productive TCRs were reported among donors in an Asian-associated ancestry cluster than the roughly 670-donor mean. In vitro tests confirmed that a few of the cytomegalovirus-associated TCR beta chains recognize cytomegalovirus antigens. Linkage disequilibrium might explain the correlated functional status among segregating V segments, but an unknown experimental factor could not be excluded. According to a later analysis, parvovirus B19, influenza, CMV and Epstein-Barr virus appeared linked to several top co-occurrence clusters. According to the authors, the approach could potentially be generalized to other disease states and immunological phenotypes.

There are many counts of this clone. It lacks a known antigen. Per-base quality was not reported, and no clone a single base away is much larger than it. The library was built by means of the immunoSEQ multiplex PCR assay. The multiplex PCR relied on a mix of 60 forward primers for TCR Vbeta segments and 13 reverse primers for TCR Jbeta segments. A multiplex PCR assay on genomic DNA amplified the CDR3 region of rearranged TCR beta genes. The amplified TCR beta libraries were sequenced on the Illumina HiSeq System as 87-base-pair reads. Per the authors' processing: A later analysis tallied 75 million to 95 million unique TCR beta chains across the 610 or so repertoires, and around 9.9 million of those chains were shared by two or more donors. Raw reads were error-corrected and collapsed into unique sequences with a nearest-neighbor algorithm that merged closely related sequences to remove PCR and sequencing errors. V, D and J gene segments were assigned by aligning CDR3 sequences to IMGT reference sequences. For a sequence to be retained, at least a six-nucleotide match to both a V gene segment and a J gene segment was required. Rearrangements were classified as productive when the CDR3 lacked stop codons and remained in frame with V and J, and all other rearrangements were classified as non-productive. CDR3 was defined according to IMGT convention as the region running from the second conserved V-encoded cysteine to the conserved J-encoded phenylalanine. The earlier analysis of 500 to 600 of the donors excluded sequences that lacked an unambiguous match to a single V gene segment. An earlier analysis of over 450 of the donors classified V segments as functional when productive rearrangements were above 56.7% and as segregating when the standard deviation between donors was above 5%. A statistical classification framework was built to diagnose cytomegalovirus status from the catalog of TCR beta chain sequences. A later analysis assigned V and J genes by comparing TCR nucleotide sequences with IMGT/GENE-DB human TR gene sequences. The TCRdist pipeline was used in a later analysis to assign CDR3 sequences and most-parsimonious VDJ recombination scenarios. A later analysis defined each TCR beta chain by its CDR3 amino acid sequence plus V-gene family, and excluded reads lacking a unique V-gene family. In a later analysis, approximately 590 highly shared, low-generation-probability nucleotide sequences were removed to address suspected cross-contamination and a sequencing artifact. In a later analysis, a clonal expansion index for each public chain was calculated from normalized within-repertoire ranks of inferred template counts. Generation probabilities in a later analysis came from a VDJ recombination model fitted to out-of-frame rearrangements, and those results were checked against IGoR. In a later analysis, hypergeometric tests were used to score TCR-TCR, TCR-HLA and TCR-CMV co-occurrence, with a repertoire-size bias correction applied to TCR pairs. In a later analysis, false discovery rates were estimated by permuting HLA or CMV assignments 20 times. In a later analysis, co-occurring TCRs were grouped with DBSCAN, and TCRdist sequence similarity was added when clustering was performed within HLA-allele-positive subsets. Repertoires with fewer than 30,000 or more than 120,000 public chains, plus five repertoires with anomalous nucleotide sharing, were excluded from co-occurrence clustering. TCRdb re-hosts the immuneACCESS table, in-frame sequences only. Its copies lack some clones; in the studies checked, an unresolved V gene accounts for under half of them, and the cause for the rest is not known. From that table come the V and J calls and clone size; the DNA was used to work out D and trimming. Recorded for this sample are approximately 120,000 clones; more than 9% of them occurred a single time. The ten largest clones add up to approximately 4.4% of the sample.

The source is a woman in her late teens or twenties in good health and CMV-seropositive. Rearrangement joined TRBV2 to TRBJ2-5; TRBD2 is a weak D gene call, 6 bases matching. Material for sequencing was PBMCs. The DNA reads as follows: TGTGCCAGCGGGGGGTACACTCAGAACCAAACCGAAGAGACCCAGTACTTC. Its coded protein is CASGGYTQNQTEETQYF.